Only a few counts were recorded for the clone carrying this T cell receptor beta chain. Its cognate antigen is unknown. The sample comes from a study of identical twins. Study findings and constraints: Models predicted too little out-of-frame TCR alpha sharing in monozygotic twins.

V lost 4 bases and J lost 3; bases outside the gene matches: 9. The V gene's germline CDR1 is SGHAT and CDR2 FQNNGV. This CDR3 spans 15 amino acids. TCRdb reprocessed the 5' RACE reads with MiXCR, giving one entry per CDR3 protein. The data show about 530,000 distinct CDR3 sequences, 20% to 25% seen once. With no exceptions, donors were healthy Caucasians. The same data also contributed to another study, on yellow fever vaccine responses in identical twins. That report notes: Convergence reportedly seemed to mark part of the twins' vaccine T cell response, with personalization marking the rest.

The sequenced sample consisted of CD4+ T cells sorted from blood. This sequence originates from a woman between 18 and 29 years old in good health. V gene TRBV11-2 combines with J gene TRBJ2-7, with 7 bases matching TRBD2. CDR3 coding DNA: TGTGCCAGCAGCTATAGACGGGACTACCTCTACGAGCAGTACTTC. It is translated as CASSYRRDYLYEQYF.